This TCR beta chain was profiled in a study of T cell responses to AZD1222 COVID-19 vaccine. General study points: Receipt of two AZD1222 doses was followed by a rise in Spike-specific TCR breadth and depth.

Comment on this clone: What it binds is not known.

CDR3 size: 16 residues. Deletions cut 1 base from V and 0 bases from J, with 10 bases between. Germline loops: CDR1 KGHSH, CDR2 LQKENI. Clones were sequenced by immunoSEQ multiplex PCR, and TCRdb holds only the in-frame ones, with some missing. The sample yields about 110,000 clones, around nine tenths seen once. This sequence joins TRBV18 and TRBJ1-3, with a weak D call TRBD1 (6 bases). This TCR was recovered from an adult in good health. The material sequenced was peripheral blood, taken on day 0 of MenACWY control vaccination. CDR3 region: CASSPQGVSSGNTIYF. CDR3 bases: TGTGCCAGCTCACCACAGGGGGTCAGCTCTGGAAACACCATATATTTT.